The source of this T cell receptor (beta chain) is a study of cytomegalovirus exposure and HLA in healthy donors. On this clone itself: Its antigen remains unknown.

Germline CDR1 is SGHDN and CDR2 is FVKESK. V lost 2 bases to trimming and J lost 2 bases, with 13 bases between them. The CDR3 runs to 16 residues. Study-wide results and limits: Researchers reported that a few CMV-associated chains were confirmed in vitro as CMV antigen-specific. A classifier reportedly called cytomegalovirus status with high sensitivity and specificity.

Method: immunoSEQ multiplex PCR; TCRdb's copy keeps in-frame clones and lacks some. The sample consists of about 72,000 clones, about 95% of them appearing once. The receptor's source is a woman younger than 35 in good health and CMV-seronegative. The material sequenced was PBMCs. The chain combines TRBV14 with TRBJ1-3; D not certain. CDR3 sequence reads: CASSQPTASPGNTIYF. Here the CDR3 DNA reads TGTGCCAGCAGCCAACCTACAGCTTCCCCTGGAAACACCATATATTTT.